The present entry profiles one T cell receptor (beta chain) with its context. Its cognate antigen is unknown. The data were obtained in a study of T cell repertoires in cytomegalovirus infection. For the study at large: It was the public TCR beta signatures that indicated both CMV infection and matching HLA type.

Overall study findings and caveats: Public TCR beta family frequency separated CMV-and-HLA carriers, including in an independent cohort. Across the ex vivo response, the dominant clonotypes were HLA-C-restricted CMV-specific TCR beta clonotypes.

TCRdb reprocessed the reads via MiXCR and lists one record per CDR3 protein. The sample carries 450,000 to 650,000 distinct CDR3 sequences, about 30% recorded once. The germline V gene encodes CDR1 MGHRA and CDR2 YSYEKL. The CDR3 has 18 amino acids. Trimming stripped 0 bases from V and 2 bases from J, with 17 bases between. Sequenced: PBMCs. This TCR came from a human donor in good health (CMV status not recorded). Some clones in this sample may be carry-over from other donors' samples. The chain recombines TRBV4-1 with TRBJ1-5; the D is unclear. The CDR3 DNA follows: TGCGCCAGCAGCCAAGACCGGTGGCGGAAATTTGGCAATCAGCCCCAGCATTTT. It is translated as CASSQDRWRKFGNQPQHF.